The clone carrying this TCR beta chain was picked up a small number of times. This CDR3 region has 13 residues. V was shortened by 7 bases and J by 8 bases, with 12 bases between the two germline ends. These data are taken from a study of T-cell reconstitution after alpha-beta-depleted transplantation in children. Unique molecular identifiers were incorporated during preparation of the TCRbeta library. TCRdb reprocessed the PCR reads via MiXCR and lists one record per CDR3 protein. The table has over 400,000 distinct CDR3 sequences, roughly an eighth seen once. The source material was PBMCs from the stem cell graft donor, sampled from the stem cell graft. The V gene is TRBV12-3 or TRBV12-4, the J gene TRBJ1-6; D unclear. The source of this sequence is a human donor who donated a stem cell graft to a child with combined immunodeficiency. CDR3 residues: CASTSRRDSPLHF. CDR3 nucleotide sequence: TGTGCCAGCACCTCAAGGAGGGATTCACCCCTCCACTTT.